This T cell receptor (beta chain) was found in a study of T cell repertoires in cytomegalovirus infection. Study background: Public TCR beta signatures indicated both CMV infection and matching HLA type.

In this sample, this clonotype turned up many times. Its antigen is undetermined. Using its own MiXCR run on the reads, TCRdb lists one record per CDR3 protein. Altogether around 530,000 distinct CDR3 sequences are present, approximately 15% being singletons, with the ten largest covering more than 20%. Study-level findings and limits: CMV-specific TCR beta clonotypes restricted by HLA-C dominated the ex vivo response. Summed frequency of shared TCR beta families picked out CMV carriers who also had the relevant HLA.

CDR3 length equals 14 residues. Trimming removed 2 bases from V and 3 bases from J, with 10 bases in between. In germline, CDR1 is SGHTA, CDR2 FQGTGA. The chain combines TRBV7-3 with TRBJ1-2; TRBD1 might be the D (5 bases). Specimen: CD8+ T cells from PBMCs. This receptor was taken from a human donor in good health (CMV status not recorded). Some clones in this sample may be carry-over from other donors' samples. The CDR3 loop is CASSLGGADYGYTF. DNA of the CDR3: TGTGCCAGCAGCTTAGGAGGGGCGGACTATGGCTACACCTTC.